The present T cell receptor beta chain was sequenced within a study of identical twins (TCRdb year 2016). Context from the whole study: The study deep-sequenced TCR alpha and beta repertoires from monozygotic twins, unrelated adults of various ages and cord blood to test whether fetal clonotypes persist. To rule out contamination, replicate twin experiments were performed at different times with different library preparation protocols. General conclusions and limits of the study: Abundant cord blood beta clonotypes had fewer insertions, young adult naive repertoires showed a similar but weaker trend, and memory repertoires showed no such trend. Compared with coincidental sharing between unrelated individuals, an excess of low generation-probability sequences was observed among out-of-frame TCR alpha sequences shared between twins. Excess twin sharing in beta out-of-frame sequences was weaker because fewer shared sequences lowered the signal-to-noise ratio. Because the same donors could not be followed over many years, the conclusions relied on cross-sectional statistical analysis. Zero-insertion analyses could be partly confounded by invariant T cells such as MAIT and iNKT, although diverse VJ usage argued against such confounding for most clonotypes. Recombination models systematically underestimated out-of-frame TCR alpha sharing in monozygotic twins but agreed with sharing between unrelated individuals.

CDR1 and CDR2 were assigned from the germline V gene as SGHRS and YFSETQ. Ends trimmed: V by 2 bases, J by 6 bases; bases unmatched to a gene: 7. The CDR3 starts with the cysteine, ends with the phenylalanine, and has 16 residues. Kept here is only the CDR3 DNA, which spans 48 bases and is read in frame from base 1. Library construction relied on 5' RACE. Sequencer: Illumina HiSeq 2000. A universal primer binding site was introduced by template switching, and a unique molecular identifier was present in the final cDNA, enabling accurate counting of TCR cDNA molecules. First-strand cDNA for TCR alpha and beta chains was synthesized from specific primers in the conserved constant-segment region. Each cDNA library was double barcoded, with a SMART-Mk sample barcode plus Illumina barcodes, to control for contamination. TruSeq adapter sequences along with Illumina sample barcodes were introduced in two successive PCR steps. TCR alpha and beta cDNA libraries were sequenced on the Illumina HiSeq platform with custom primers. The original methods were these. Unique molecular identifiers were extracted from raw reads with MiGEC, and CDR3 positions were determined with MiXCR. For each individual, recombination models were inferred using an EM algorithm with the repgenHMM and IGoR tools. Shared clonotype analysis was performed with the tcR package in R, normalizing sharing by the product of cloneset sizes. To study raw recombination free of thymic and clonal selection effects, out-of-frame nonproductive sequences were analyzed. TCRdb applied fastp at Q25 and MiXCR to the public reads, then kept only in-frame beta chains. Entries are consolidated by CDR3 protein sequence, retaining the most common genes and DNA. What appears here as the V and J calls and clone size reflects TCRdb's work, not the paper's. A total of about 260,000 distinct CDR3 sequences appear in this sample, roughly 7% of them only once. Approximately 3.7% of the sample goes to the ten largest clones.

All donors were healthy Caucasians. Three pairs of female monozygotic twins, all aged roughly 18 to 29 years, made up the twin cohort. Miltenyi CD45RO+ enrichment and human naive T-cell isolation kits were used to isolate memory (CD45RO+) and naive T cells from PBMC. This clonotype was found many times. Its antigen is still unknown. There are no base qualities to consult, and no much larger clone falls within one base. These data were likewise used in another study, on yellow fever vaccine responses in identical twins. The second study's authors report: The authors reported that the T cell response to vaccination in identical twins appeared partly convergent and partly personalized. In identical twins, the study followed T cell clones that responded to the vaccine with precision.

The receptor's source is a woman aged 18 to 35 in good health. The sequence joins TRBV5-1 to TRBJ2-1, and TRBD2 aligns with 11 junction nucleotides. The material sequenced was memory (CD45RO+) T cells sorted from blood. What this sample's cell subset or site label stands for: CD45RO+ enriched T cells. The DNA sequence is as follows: TGCGCCAGCAGCTTAGATAGCGGGGGGGCAGTCAATGAGCAGTTCTTC. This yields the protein CASSLDSGGAVNEQFF.